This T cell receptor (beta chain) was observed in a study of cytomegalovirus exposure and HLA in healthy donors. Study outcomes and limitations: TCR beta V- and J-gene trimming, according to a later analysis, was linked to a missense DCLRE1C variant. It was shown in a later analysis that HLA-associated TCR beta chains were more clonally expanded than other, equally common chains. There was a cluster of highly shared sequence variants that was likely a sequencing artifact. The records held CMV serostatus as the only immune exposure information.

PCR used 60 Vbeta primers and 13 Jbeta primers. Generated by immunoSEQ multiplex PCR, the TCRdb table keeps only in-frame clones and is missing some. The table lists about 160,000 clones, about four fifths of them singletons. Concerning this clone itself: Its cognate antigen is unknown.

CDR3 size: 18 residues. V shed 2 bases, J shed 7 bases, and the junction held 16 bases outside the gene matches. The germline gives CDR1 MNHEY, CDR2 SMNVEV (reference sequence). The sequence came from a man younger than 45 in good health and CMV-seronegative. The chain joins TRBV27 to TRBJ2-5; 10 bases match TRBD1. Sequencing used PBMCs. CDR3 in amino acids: CASSLRSWDGQGVWTQYF. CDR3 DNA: TGTGCCAGCAGTTTAAGGTCTTGGGATGGACAGGGGGTGTGGACCCAGTACTTC.